Listed below are T cell receptor beta chains from one sample, sequenced in a study of shared clonotypes between healthy human individuals. Measured with immunoSEQ multiplex PCR; TCRdb has only the in-frame clones, and not every one. The table records hundreds of thousands of clones, just over 90% of them present only once. Sequenced: naive CD8+ T cells sorted from blood. These receptor sequences come from a man aged 30-40 years in good health. Each CDR3 is given with its conserved first and last residue. D genes are given only for firm matches. A clone size is listed for some rows: how often the clone was seen (once, few, many), or a class if it is expanded.

v_call: TRBV5-6
d_call: TRBD2
clone_size: once
j_call: TRBJ2-2
cdr3_length: 18
cdr3_aa: CASRYYRTSGRNTGELFF
cdr3_nt: TGTGCCAGCAGATATTATAGGACTAGCGGGAGGAACACCGGGGAGCTGTTTTTT

v_call: TRBV18
d_call: TRBD1
clone_size: -
j_call: TRBJ1-5
cdr3_length: 15
cdr3_aa: CASSPQGGSNQPQHF
cdr3_nt: TGTGCCAGCTCACCTCAGGGGGGAAGCAATCAGCCCCAGCATTTT

v_call: TRBV6-4
d_call: -
clone_size: -
j_call: TRBJ2-1
cdr3_length: 13
cdr3_aa: CASSDFQNNEQFF
cdr3_nt: TGTGCCAGCAGTGACTTCCAAAACAATGAGCAGTTCTTC

v_call: TRBV30
d_call: -
clone_size: -
j_call: TRBJ2-3
cdr3_length: 15
cdr3_aa: CAWSSGQTSTDTQYF
cdr3_nt: TGTGCCTGGAGTTCTGGGCAGACTAGCACAGATACGCAGTATTTT

v_call: TRBV7-9
d_call: -
clone_size: -
j_call: TRBJ2-1
cdr3_length: 12
cdr3_aa: CASSPRDLEQFF
cdr3_nt: TGTGCCAGCAGCCCCCGAGACCTGGAGCAGTTCTTC

v_call: TRBV7-2
d_call: TRBD2
clone_size: -
j_call: TRBJ2-7
cdr3_length: 17
cdr3_aa: CASSLSGRGLAGDEQYF
cdr3_nt: TGTGCCAGCAGCTTAAGCGGTCGGGGACTAGCGGGAGACGAGCAGTACTTC

v_call: TRBV6-4
d_call: -
clone_size: once
j_call: TRBJ2-5
cdr3_length: 18
cdr3_aa: CASSDLPTEPHVKETQYF
cdr3_nt: TGTGCCAGCAGTGACCTTCCCACCGAACCACATGTTAAAGAGACCCAGTACTTC

v_call: TRBV7-6
d_call: TRBD1
clone_size: once
j_call: TRBJ1-1
cdr3_length: 15
cdr3_aa: CASSLRTGRNTEAFF
cdr3_nt: TGTGCCAGCAGCTTAAGGACAGGGCGGAACACTGAAGCTTTCTTT

v_call: TRBV5-4
d_call: TRBD2
clone_size: -
j_call: TRBJ2-3
cdr3_length: 16
cdr3_aa: CASSLAAGGVGDTQYF
cdr3_nt: TGTGCCAGCAGCTTGGCGGCGGGAGGGGTTGGAGATACGCAGTATTTT

v_call: TRBV28
d_call: TRBD2
clone_size: -
j_call: TRBJ2-7
cdr3_length: 17
cdr3_aa: CASSLHPAGERSYEQYF
cdr3_nt: TGTGCCAGCAGTTTACATCCAGCGGGAGAGCGATCCTACGAGCAGTACTTC

v_call: TRBV28
d_call: -
clone_size: -
j_call: TRBJ2-1
cdr3_length: 13
cdr3_aa: CASSLSALNEQFF
cdr3_nt: TGTGCCAGCAGTTTATCGGCTCTTAATGAGCAGTTCTTC

v_call: TRBV9
d_call: TRBD2
clone_size: -
j_call: TRBJ2-1
cdr3_length: 17
cdr3_aa: CASSRLAGSLPGDEQFF
cdr3_nt: TGTGCCAGCAGCCGACTAGCGGGGTCGTTACCTGGAGATGAGCAGTTCTTC

v_call: TRBV25-1
d_call: TRBD2
clone_size: -
j_call: TRBJ2-1
cdr3_length: 15
cdr3_aa: CASSEPLAGVYEQFF
cdr3_nt: TGTGCCAGCAGTGAACCACTAGCGGGAGTTTACGAGCAGTTCTTC

v_call: TRBV29-1
d_call: TRBD1
clone_size: -
j_call: TRBJ2-1
cdr3_length: 15
cdr3_aa: CSVDPRDRGGNEQFF
cdr3_nt: TGCAGCGTTGATCCCCGGGACAGGGGTGGGAATGAGCAGTTCTTC

v_call: TRBV4-1
d_call: -
clone_size: -
j_call: TRBJ2-3
cdr3_length: 13
cdr3_aa: CASSHHREDTQYF
cdr3_nt: TGCGCCAGCAGCCACCACAGGGAGGATACGCAGTATTTT

v_call: TRBV27
d_call: -
clone_size: -
j_call: TRBJ1-4
cdr3_length: 12
cdr3_aa: CASSLSGEKLFF
cdr3_nt: TGTGCCAGCAGTTTATCTGGAGAAAAACTGTTTTTT

v_call: TRBV27
d_call: -
clone_size: -
j_call: TRBJ2-7
cdr3_length: 13
cdr3_aa: CASSLDASYEQYF
cdr3_nt: TGTGCCAGCAGTTTAGATGCCTCCTACGAGCAGTACTTC

v_call: TRBV29-1
d_call: -
clone_size: once
j_call: TRBJ2-7
cdr3_length: 15
cdr3_aa: CSVTSADRDFYEQYF
cdr3_nt: TGCAGCGTTACTAGCGCTGACAGGGATTTCTACGAGCAGTACTTC

v_call: TRBV28
d_call: -
clone_size: -
j_call: TRBJ2-3
cdr3_length: 14
cdr3_aa: CASSSPSSTDTQYF
cdr3_nt: TGTGCCAGCAGCTCGCCCTCTAGCACAGATACGCAGTATTTT

v_call: TRBV10-1
d_call: TRBD2
clone_size: -
j_call: TRBJ2-3
cdr3_length: 15
cdr3_aa: CASSDHSGREDTQYF
cdr3_nt: TGCGCCAGCAGTGACCATAGCGGGAGGGAAGATACGCAGTATTTT

v_call: TRBV4-3
d_call: -
clone_size: -
j_call: TRBJ2-1
cdr3_length: 18
cdr3_aa: CASSQDGGAGTTGNEQFF
cdr3_nt: TGCGCCAGCAGCCAAGATGGGGGGGCGGGCACAACAGGGAATGAGCAGTTCTTC

v_call: TRBV7-9
d_call: -
clone_size: once
j_call: TRBJ2-3
cdr3_length: 12
cdr3_aa: CASSYDHNTQYF
cdr3_nt: TGTGCCAGCAGCTATGACCACAATACGCAGTATTTT

v_call: TRBV7-9
d_call: -
clone_size: -
j_call: TRBJ1-1
cdr3_length: 12
cdr3_aa: CASLLDGLEAFF
cdr3_nt: TGTGCCAGCCTACTTGACGGATTAGAAGCTTTCTTT

v_call: TRBV7-9
d_call: -
clone_size: -
j_call: TRBJ2-1
cdr3_length: 13
cdr3_aa: CASRTTTENEQFF
cdr3_nt: TGTGCCAGCAGAACAACGACGGAAAATGAGCAGTTCTTC

v_call: TRBV19
d_call: -
clone_size: -
j_call: TRBJ1-1
cdr3_length: 15
cdr3_aa: CASSMTSAGNTEAFF
cdr3_nt: TGTGCCAGTAGTATGACTTCCGCAGGAAACACTGAAGCTTTCTTT

v_call: TRBV27
d_call: TRBD2
clone_size: -
j_call: TRBJ2-2
cdr3_length: 19
cdr3_aa: CASSSLSPGTSGRAGELFF
cdr3_nt: TGTGCCAGCAGTTCCCTTTCGCCCGGGACTAGCGGGAGGGCCGGGGAGCTGTTTTTT

v_call: TRBV5-1
d_call: -
clone_size: -
j_call: TRBJ1-1
cdr3_length: 14
cdr3_aa: CASSFLGVESEAFF
cdr3_nt: TGCGCCAGCAGCTTCCTAGGGGTGGAATCTGAAGCTTTCTTT

v_call: TRBV27
d_call: -
clone_size: -
j_call: TRBJ2-7
cdr3_length: 14
cdr3_aa: CASSFSRASYEQYF
cdr3_nt: TGTGCCAGCAGTTTTTCCCGGGCCTCATACGAGCAGTACTTC

v_call: TRBV4-1
d_call: -
clone_size: -
j_call: TRBJ2-7
cdr3_length: 15
cdr3_aa: CASSQDSGPTYEQYF
cdr3_nt: TGCGCCAGCAGCCAAGATTCCGGGCCCACCTACGAGCAGTACTTC

v_call: TRBV12-5
d_call: TRBD2
clone_size: once
j_call: TRBJ2-3
cdr3_length: 18
cdr3_aa: CASGSTGVAGGITDTQYF
cdr3_nt: TGTGCTAGTGGCTCAACGGGGGTAGCGGGAGGGATCACAGATACGCAGTATTTT

v_call: TRBV27
d_call: -
clone_size: -
j_call: TRBJ2-1
cdr3_length: 13
cdr3_aa: CASSFALYNEQFF
cdr3_nt: TGTGCCAGCAGTTTCGCGCTGTACAATGAGCAGTTCTTC

v_call: TRBV5-5
d_call: -
clone_size: -
j_call: TRBJ2-1
cdr3_length: 18
cdr3_aa: CASSLEGPRTRVYNEQFF
cdr3_nt: TGTGCCAGCAGCTTGGAGGGCCCGAGAACAAGGGTTTACAATGAGCAGTTCTTC

v_call: TRBV10-2
d_call: -
clone_size: -
j_call: TRBJ2-2
cdr3_length: 11
cdr3_aa: CASTDTGELFF
cdr3_nt: TGCGCCAGCACAGACACCGGGGAGCTGTTTTTT

v_call: TRBV4-1
d_call: -
clone_size: few
j_call: TRBJ1-5
cdr3_length: 16
cdr3_aa: CASSQDGRLRNQPQHF
cdr3_nt: TGCGCCAGCAGCCAAGATGGCAGGTTACGCAATCAGCCCCAGCATTTT

v_call: TRBV30
d_call: -
clone_size: -
j_call: TRBJ2-1
cdr3_length: 13
cdr3_aa: CAWSVAGYNEQFF
cdr3_nt: TGTGCCTGGAGTGTAGCTGGATACAATGAGCAGTTCTTC

v_call: TRBV7-9
d_call: -
clone_size: few
j_call: TRBJ1-2
cdr3_length: 13
cdr3_aa: CASSLGESYGYTF
cdr3_nt: TGTGCCAGCAGCTTAGGGGAGTCCTATGGCTACACCTTC

v_call: TRBV7-9
d_call: TRBD2
clone_size: -
j_call: TRBJ2-7
cdr3_length: 15
cdr3_aa: CASSLMTSGSHEQYF
cdr3_nt: TGTGCCAGCAGCTTAATGACTAGCGGGAGCCACGAGCAGTACTTC

v_call: TRBV2
d_call: -
clone_size: -
j_call: TRBJ2-2
cdr3_length: 12
cdr3_aa: CATKGRRGELFF
cdr3_nt: TGTGCCACAAAGGGTAGACGCGGGGAGCTGTTTTTT

v_call: TRBV4-1
d_call: -
clone_size: -
j_call: TRBJ1-2
cdr3_length: 12
cdr3_aa: CASSQDTYGYTF
cdr3_nt: TGCGCCAGCAGCCAAGATACCTATGGCTACACCTTC

v_call: TRBV28
d_call: -
clone_size: -
j_call: TRBJ1-3
cdr3_length: 15
cdr3_aa: CASSPLTISGNTIYF
cdr3_nt: TGTGCCAGCAGTCCCCTGACGATCTCTGGAAACACCATATATTTT

v_call: TRBV7-8
d_call: -
clone_size: -
j_call: TRBJ1-4
cdr3_length: 16
cdr3_aa: CASSGRSRGPNEKLFF
cdr3_nt: TGTGCCAGCAGCGGACGTAGCCGGGGTCCTAATGAAAAACTGTTTTTT

v_call: TRBV7-9
d_call: -
clone_size: -
j_call: TRBJ1-1
cdr3_length: 13
cdr3_aa: CASSFNDNTEAFF
cdr3_nt: TGTGCCAGCAGCTTTAATGATAACACTGAAGCTTTCTTT

v_call: TRBV27
d_call: TRBD2
clone_size: -
j_call: TRBJ2-2
cdr3_length: 14
cdr3_aa: CASSYWGGTRELFF
cdr3_nt: TGTGCCAGCAGTTACTGGGGGGGGACCAGGGAGCTGTTTTTT

v_call: TRBV27
d_call: TRBD2
clone_size: -
j_call: TRBJ2-1
cdr3_length: 15
cdr3_aa: CASTLAGGSYNEQFF
cdr3_nt: TGTGCCAGCACCCTAGCGGGAGGATCCTACAATGAGCAGTTCTTC

v_call: TRBV6-6
d_call: TRBD1
clone_size: -
j_call: TRBJ1-5
cdr3_length: 15
cdr3_aa: CASSYPDRAIQPQHF
cdr3_nt: TGTGCCAGCAGTTACCCGGACAGGGCAATTCAGCCCCAGCATTTT